These T cell receptor beta chains were read from a single sample in a study of OX40 agonist ivuxolimab in advanced cancers. Repertoires were generated with immunoSEQ multiplex PCR, while TCRdb's copy carries only in-frame clones and drops some. The repertoire consists of fewer than 35,000 clones, with roughly 89% occurring once and the leading ten covering roughly 9.1%. This material consisted of CD4+ or CD8+ T cells sorted from blood, taken in a trial of the OX40 agonist ivuxolimab. These receptors originate from an adult with an advanced solid tumor such as melanoma, head and neck, liver or kidney cancer. The CDR3 runs from the conserved cysteine through the conserved F or W. The D gene is left open where the match is weak. Part of the rows lack a size; the others show once, few, many or a class for expanded clones.

.	.	TRBV19	TRBJ2-3	CASSPAQFKDTQYF	TGTGCCAGTAGTCCCGCGCAGTTTAAAGATACGCAGTATTTT
.	TRBD2	TRBV4-1	TRBJ2-1	CASSRVWSGLAGDGNEQFF	TGCGCCAGCAGCCGGGTCTGGTCGGGACTAGCGGGGGACGGGAATGAGCAGTTCTTC
.	.	TRBV9	TRBJ2-1	CASSVTQEPRGEQFF	TGTGCCAGCAGCGTCACACAAGAACCTAGGGGTGAGCAGTTCTTC
.	.	TRBV6-1	TRBJ2-7	CASSEGRGIEQYF	TGTGCCAGCAGTGAAGGGAGGGGCATCGAGCAGTACTTC
.	.	TRBV27	TRBJ1-2	CASGDLGAARYGYTF	TGTGCCAGCGGTGACCTTGGGGCGGCACGCTATGGCTACACCTTC
once	.	TRBV7-9	TRBJ2-7	CASSQTNSEQYF	TGTGCCAGCAGCCAGACAAATTCTGAGCAGTACTTC
.	.	TRBV4-2	TRBJ1-2	CASSQAAAGSNYGYTF	TGTGCCAGCAGCCAAGCGGCAGCAGGCTCTAACTATGGCTACACCTTC
.	TRBD2	TRBV7-9	TRBJ2-3	CALVGRGGREDTQYF	TGTGCTTTAGTGGGGAGGGGAGGGCGCGAAGATACGCAGTATTTT
.	.	TRBV19	TRBJ1-2	CASSPGTSSINLYGYTF	TGTGCCAGTAGTCCCGGGACGTCTTCGATCAATCTATATGGCTACACCTTC
.	TRBD2	TRBV7-9	TRBJ2-3	CASSSPRLAGGRDTQYF	TGTGCCAGCAGCTCCCCCCGGCTAGCGGGGGGGAGGGATACGCAGTATTTT
.	.	TRBV7-9	TRBJ1-1	CASSLGIRNTEAFF	TGTGCCAGCAGCTTGGGGATAAGGAACACTGAAGCTTTCTTT
.	TRBD2	TRBV6-6	TRBJ2-1	CASSFEGTSGRQEQFF	TGTGCCAGCAGTTTCGAAGGGACTAGCGGGAGGCAAGAGCAGTTCTTC
.	TRBD1	TRBV9	TRBJ1-3	CASSVALDRGSLENTIYF	TGTGCCAGCAGCGTAGCTTTGGACAGGGGATCTCTGGAAAACACCATATATTTT
once	.	TRBV18	TRBJ1-4	CASSPANRFPNEKLFF	TGTGCCAGCTCACCGGCCAACAGGTTCCCTAATGAAAAACTGTTTTTT
.	.	TRBV7-2	TRBJ2-1	CASSVGPPPRVQFF	TGTGCCAGCAGCGTGGGACCCCCTCCCCGCGTGCAGTTCTTC
.	TRBD2	TRBV2	TRBJ2-3	CASRRTSGSTDTQYF	TGTGCCAGCAGGAGGACTAGCGGGAGTACAGATACGCAGTATTTT